These T cell receptor beta chains were read from a single sample in a study of T cell repertoires in cytomegalovirus infection. No cognate antigen is known for these TCRs. Using its own MiXCR run on the reads, TCRdb lists one record per CDR3 protein. The table lists approximately 770,000 distinct CDR3 sequences, almost 30% of them singletons, with around 13% in the top ten. The sample was cultured CD8+ T cells from PBMCs, taken from culture after CMV antigen stimulation. These TCRs come from a human donor in good health (CMV status not recorded). Some clones in this sample may be carry-over from other donors' samples. The CDR3 runs from the conserved cysteine through the conserved F or W. Each record gives: clone size, D gene, J gene, V gene, CDR3 DNA, CDR3 protein. The D gene is left open where the match is weak. Not every row has a clone size; where given, it reads once, few, many or a size class.

clone_size: few
d_call: -
j_call: TRBJ2-7
v_call: TRBV6-6
cdr3_nt: TGTGCCAGCAGCGGCTTGGGAGGCTCCTACGAGCAGTACTTC
cdr3_aa: CASSGLGGSYEQYF

clone_size: many
d_call: -
j_call: TRBJ2-5
v_call: TRBV7-8
cdr3_nt: TGTGCCAGCAGCCTCATAATGGTGGGGCAAGAGACCCAGTACTTC
cdr3_aa: CASSLIMVGQETQYF

clone_size: -
d_call: -
j_call: TRBJ2-1
v_call: TRBV6-1
cdr3_nt: TGTGCCAGCAGTGGGGGATTAATGGATGAGCAGTTCTTC
cdr3_aa: CASSGGLMDEQFF

clone_size: -
d_call: -
j_call: TRBJ2-7
v_call: TRBV3-1
cdr3_nt: TGTGCCAGCACACAGGGCAGGGAGGCCTACGAGCAGTACTTC
cdr3_aa: CASTQGREAYEQYF

clone_size: -
d_call: TRBD1
j_call: TRBJ1-3
v_call: TRBV7-6
cdr3_nt: TGTGCCAGCAGCCCGGGACAGCTATCTGGAAACACCATATATTTT
cdr3_aa: CASSPGQLSGNTIYF

clone_size: -
d_call: TRBD1
j_call: TRBJ1-5
v_call: TRBV7-6
cdr3_nt: TGTGCCAGCAGCCACGGACAGGATAGCAATCAGCCCCAGCATTTT
cdr3_aa: CASSHGQDSNQPQHF

clone_size: few
d_call: -
j_call: TRBJ2-1
v_call: TRBV4-2
cdr3_nt: TGTGCCAGCAGCCAAGATAAGGGTTTCGATGAGCAGTTCTTC
cdr3_aa: CASSQDKGFDEQFF

clone_size: -
d_call: -
j_call: TRBJ1-5
v_call: TRBV4-1
cdr3_nt: TGCGCCAGCAGCCAACCTGAGACGGGACAGCCCCAGCATTTT
cdr3_aa: CASSQPETGQPQHF

clone_size: -
d_call: TRBD1
j_call: TRBJ1-4
v_call: TRBV6-4
cdr3_nt: TGTGCCAGCAGTGACCCAGGACAGGGTGCAACTAATGAAAAACTGTTTTTT
cdr3_aa: CASSDPGQGATNEKLFF

clone_size: many
d_call: -
j_call: TRBJ1-3
v_call: TRBV12-3/TRBV12-4
cdr3_nt: TGTGCCAGTGATAACCGCGAACCAGCCTCTGGAAACACCATATATTTT
cdr3_aa: CASDNREPASGNTIYF

clone_size: many
d_call: TRBD1
j_call: TRBJ1-2
v_call: TRBV7-2
cdr3_nt: TGTGCCAGCAGCTGGACAGGCATGTATGGCTACACCTTC
cdr3_aa: CASSWTGMYGYTF

clone_size: -
d_call: -
j_call: TRBJ1-1
v_call: TRBV13
cdr3_nt: TGTGCCAGCAGTCGTGTCCGAGGGTCCGCTTTCTTT
cdr3_aa: CASSRVRGSAFF

clone_size: -
d_call: TRBD2
j_call: TRBJ2-2
v_call: TRBV19
cdr3_nt: TGTGCCAGTAGTCAAGCGGGGGGCCACACCGGGGAGCTGTTTTTT
cdr3_aa: CASSQAGGHTGELFF

clone_size: -
d_call: -
j_call: TRBJ2-1
v_call: TRBV6-2/TRBV6-3
cdr3_nt: TGTGCCAGCAGTATGGCCCGGACTGAGCAGTTCTTC
cdr3_aa: CASSMARTEQFF

clone_size: -
d_call: -
j_call: TRBJ1-1
v_call: TRBV19
cdr3_nt: TGTGCCAGTAGTCCGGACAGTTGGGGCACTGAAGCTTTCTTT
cdr3_aa: CASSPDSWGTEAFF

clone_size: many
d_call: TRBD1
j_call: TRBJ1-1
v_call: TRBV6-5
cdr3_nt: TGTGCCAGCAGCCGAACGGACAGGGTTTTTAGGAACACTGAAGCTTTCTTT
cdr3_aa: CASSRTDRVFRNTEAFF

clone_size: -
d_call: TRBD1
j_call: TRBJ2-1
v_call: TRBV6-1
cdr3_nt: TGTGCCAGCACCGAGAAGGGGGCAAGGGACAATGAGCAGTTCTTC
cdr3_aa: CASTEKGARDNEQFF

clone_size: many
d_call: TRBD2
j_call: TRBJ2-1
v_call: TRBV5-1
cdr3_nt: TGCGCCAGCAGCTTGGCCCCACCGGGACTAGCGGGGGGTAACGATGAGCAGTTCTTC
cdr3_aa: CASSLAPPGLAGGNDEQFF

clone_size: -
d_call: TRBD2
j_call: TRBJ2-2
v_call: TRBV4-2
cdr3_nt: TGTGCCAGCAGCCAAGAGCAGCGGGGCAACACCGGGGAGCTGTTTTTT
cdr3_aa: CASSQEQRGNTGELFF

clone_size: few
d_call: -
j_call: TRBJ2-5
v_call: TRBV11-2
cdr3_nt: TGTGCCAGCAGCCGATCCAGGGGAGGGTGGCAAGAGACCCAGTACTTC
cdr3_aa: CASSRSRGGWQETQYF

clone_size: -
d_call: -
j_call: TRBJ1-1
v_call: TRBV4-1
cdr3_nt: TGCGCCAGCAGCCCTCGGCGAATTACTGAAGCTTTCTTT
cdr3_aa: CASSPRRITEAFF

clone_size: -
d_call: TRBD2
j_call: TRBJ2-3
v_call: TRBV27
cdr3_nt: TGTGCCAGCAGTTTATTACGCGGGGGGACCTTCTCTGGCACAGATACGCAGTATTTT
cdr3_aa: CASSLLRGGTFSGTDTQYF

clone_size: -
d_call: -
j_call: TRBJ2-1
v_call: TRBV12-3/TRBV12-4
cdr3_nt: TGTGCCAGCAGTTTTCGGAAGAATGAGCAGTTCTTC
cdr3_aa: CASSFRKNEQFF

clone_size: -
d_call: -
j_call: TRBJ1-1
v_call: TRBV7-3
cdr3_nt: TGTGCCAGCAGCCCTAACGGGGCCACTGAAGCTTTCTTT
cdr3_aa: CASSPNGATEAFF

clone_size: -
d_call: TRBD2
j_call: TRBJ2-5
v_call: TRBV28
cdr3_nt: TGTGCCAGCAGGAATGACTTGGGACTAGCGGGGGAGACCCAGTACTTC
cdr3_aa: CASRNDLGLAGETQYF

clone_size: few
d_call: TRBD2
j_call: TRBJ2-1
v_call: TRBV6-1
cdr3_nt: TGTGCCAGCAGTGATTTAGCGGGGTACAATGAGCAGTTCTTC
cdr3_aa: CASSDLAGYNEQFF

clone_size: -
d_call: -
j_call: TRBJ2-2
v_call: TRBV2
cdr3_nt: TGTGCCAGCAGTGTTCGCCGCGGACCCGGCGGCACCGGGGAGCTGTTTTTT
cdr3_aa: CASSVRRGPGGTGELFF

clone_size: -
d_call: -
j_call: TRBJ1-2
v_call: TRBV29-1
cdr3_nt: TGCAGCGTCCGCGTTGGTGACTATGGCTACACCTTC
cdr3_aa: CSVRVGDYGYTF

clone_size: few
d_call: -
j_call: TRBJ1-2
v_call: TRBV12-3/TRBV12-4
cdr3_nt: TGTGCCAGCAGTCGGGGGAACTACTATGGCTACACCTTC
cdr3_aa: CASSRGNYYGYTF

clone_size: -
d_call: TRBD2
j_call: TRBJ2-6
v_call: TRBV4-1
cdr3_nt: TGTGCCAGCAGCTCATCCGGCGGGGGAGACATTGGGGCCAACGTCCTGACTTTC
cdr3_aa: CASSSSGGGDIGANVLTF

clone_size: -
d_call: -
j_call: TRBJ2-2
v_call: TRBV4-1
cdr3_nt: TGCGCCAGCAGCCAAGAGGGCCAGGGGTACACCGGGGAGCTGTTTTTT
cdr3_aa: CASSQEGQGYTGELFF

clone_size: -
d_call: -
j_call: TRBJ1-2
v_call: TRBV9
cdr3_nt: TGTGCCAGCAGCGTATTGGTGGATGGCTACACCTTC
cdr3_aa: CASSVLVDGYTF

clone_size: -
d_call: -
j_call: TRBJ1-1
v_call: TRBV13
cdr3_nt: TGTGCCAGCAGCTTAGATGGCTTAGGACCCAGTACAAGTGAAGCTTTCTTT
cdr3_aa: CASSLDGLGPSTSEAFF

clone_size: -
d_call: -
j_call: TRBJ2-2
v_call: TRBV18
cdr3_nt: TGTGCCAGCTCACCAACCGACCCCGGGCGCCTTTCACCCGGGGAGCTGTTTTTT
cdr3_aa: CASSPTDPGRLSPGELFF

clone_size: many
d_call: -
j_call: TRBJ1-1
v_call: TRBV7-6
cdr3_nt: TGTGCCAGCAGCGCAAGCAAGGGGCCGAGGACTGAAGCTTTCTTT
cdr3_aa: CASSASKGPRTEAFF

clone_size: -
d_call: -
j_call: TRBJ1-2
v_call: TRBV2
cdr3_nt: TGTGCCAGCGGCCTCAAGGGGCCTGGCTACACCTTC
cdr3_aa: CASGLKGPGYTF

clone_size: few
d_call: -
j_call: TRBJ1-5
v_call: TRBV4-2
cdr3_nt: TGTGCCAGCAGCCAAGATCTCCCGGGGGGCGCCAATCAGCCCCAGCATTTT
cdr3_aa: CASSQDLPGGANQPQHF

clone_size: few
d_call: TRBD1
j_call: TRBJ2-5
v_call: TRBV5-1
cdr3_nt: TGCGCCAGCAGCTTGGAGGCGGACAGGGCGGCGGAGGAGACCCAGTACTTC
cdr3_aa: CASSLEADRAAEETQYF

clone_size: -
d_call: -
j_call: TRBJ2-6
v_call: TRBV27
cdr3_nt: TGTGCCAGCAGTTTATATCCCGTTACGGTCTCTGGGGCCAACGTCCTGACTTTC
cdr3_aa: CASSLYPVTVSGANVLTF

clone_size: few
d_call: TRBD2
j_call: TRBJ2-3
v_call: TRBV24-1
cdr3_nt: TGTGCCACCAGTGATCAGCCCATAGCGGGGAACACAGATACGCAGTATTTT
cdr3_aa: CATSDQPIAGNTDTQYF

clone_size: -
d_call: -
j_call: TRBJ1-2
v_call: TRBV27
cdr3_nt: TGTGCCAGCAGTTCCCCGATGGGCTATGGCTACACCTTC
cdr3_aa: CASSSPMGYGYTF

clone_size: -
d_call: -
j_call: TRBJ1-1
v_call: TRBV2
cdr3_nt: TGTGCCAGCAGTGAAACGAGTGGAGGGACTGAAGCTTTCTTT
cdr3_aa: CASSETSGGTEAFF

clone_size: few
d_call: -
j_call: TRBJ2-2
v_call: TRBV7-3
cdr3_nt: TGTGCCAGCAGCTTACCCCGCCGAGGGAACACCGGGGAGCTGTTTTTT
cdr3_aa: CASSLPRRGNTGELFF

clone_size: -
d_call: TRBD2
j_call: TRBJ2-4
v_call: TRBV12-5
cdr3_nt: TGTGCTAGTGGTTTTTTACTTAGCGGGGGTAAGAACGTAGCCAAAAACATTCAGTACTTC
cdr3_aa: CASGFLLSGGKNVAKNIQYF

clone_size: -
d_call: TRBD2
j_call: TRBJ2-5
v_call: TRBV28
cdr3_nt: TGTGCCAGCAGTCCCCCAGTAGCGGGGGGGGGGACCCAGTACTTC
cdr3_aa: CASSPPVAGGGTQYF

clone_size: -
d_call: -
j_call: TRBJ2-3
v_call: TRBV27
cdr3_nt: TGTGCCAGCAGTTTACGCACAGGGAAGGATACGCAGTATTTT
cdr3_aa: CASSLRTGKDTQYF

clone_size: many
d_call: -
j_call: TRBJ2-3
v_call: TRBV6-1
cdr3_nt: TGTGCCAGCAGGGACAGAGTCATAACAGATACGCAGTATTTT
cdr3_aa: CASRDRVITDTQYF

clone_size: -
d_call: -
j_call: TRBJ1-1
v_call: TRBV6-6
cdr3_nt: TGTGCCAGCAGTTACGCGGATGGCACTGAAGCTTTCTTT
cdr3_aa: CASSYADGTEAFF

clone_size: many
d_call: -
j_call: TRBJ2-5
v_call: TRBV5-1
cdr3_nt: TGCGCCAGCAGCTTGGGGTGGGGGGCTCAAGAGACCCAGTACTTC
cdr3_aa: CASSLGWGAQETQYF

clone_size: -
d_call: -
j_call: TRBJ1-2
v_call: TRBV14
cdr3_nt: TGTGCCAGCAGCCAAACCGGGACACGGTTGTTATATGGCTACACCTTC
cdr3_aa: CASSQTGTRLLYGYTF